Each of the 12 T cell receptor beta chains below was sequenced from the same sample in a study of OX40 agonist ivuxolimab in advanced cancers. The data were produced by immunoSEQ multiplex PCR, yet TCRdb's version contains in-frame clones alone and is incomplete. The sample has roughly 35,000 clones, roughly 76% seen once. The source was CD4+ or CD8+ T cells sorted from blood, collected in a trial of the OX40 agonist ivuxolimab. Every receptor here comes from an adult with an advanced solid tumor such as melanoma, head and neck, liver or kidney cancer.

The chain couples TRBV4-1 to TRBJ2-5, with a weak D call TRBD2 (7 bases). This CDR3 contains 17 residues. Germline V gene lookup returns CDR1 MGHRA and CDR2 YSYEKL. The V end lost 1 base, the J end lost 4 bases, and 19 bases lay between the germline ends. In DNA, the CDR3 is TGCGCCAGCAGCCAAGGGGTGGGGGGGCTAGCCGGAGAGACCCAGTACTTC. It specifies CASSQGVGGLAGETQYF.

V is TRBV6-5 and J is TRBJ1-1; no clear D. The ends were cut back, 3 bases at V and 1 base at J, with 9 bases in the middle. Germline loops: CDR1 MNHEY, CDR2 SVGAGI. This CDR3 has 14 amino acids. The CDR3, as DNA: TGTGCCAGCAGTTATTCTGGTGGGAACACTGAAGCTTTCTTT. It specifies CASSYSGGNTEAFF.

The chain joins TRBV7-6 to TRBJ1-1; D is possibly TRBD1 (5 bases). Deletions cut 4 bases from V and 2 bases from J, with 11 bases between. The CDR3 is made up of 14 amino acids. CDR1 is SGHVS and CDR2 is FNYEAQ in the germline V gene. CDR3: CASSSSQGNTEAFF. CDR3 bases: TGTGCCAGCAGCTCTTCCCAGGGTAACACTGAAGCTTTCTTT.

The CDR3 loop is CASSLIGGQAGEQYF. CDR3 nucleotides: TGTGCCAGCAGCTTAATCGGTGGACAGGCTGGCGAGCAGTACTTC. This chain connects TRBV7-3 to TRBJ2-7; TRBD1 agrees at 7 bases. The V segment lost 1 base and the J segment 6 bases; nucleotides outside the gene matches: 9. This CDR3 contains 15 residues. CDR1 is SGHTA and CDR2 is FQGTGA in the germline V gene.

This clone was seen only once. The chain couples TRBV25-1 to TRBJ2-1; 8 bases agree with TRBD2. Losses at the gene ends were 3 bases for V and 3 bases for J; bases not matched to a gene: 7. CDR3 length: 16 residues. Germline values: CDR1 MGHDK, CDR2 SYGVNS. For the CDR3, the DNA is TGTGCCAGCAGTGACATACGGGGGGGTGACTACAATGAGCAGTTCTTC. Amino acid sequence: CASSDIRGGDYNEQFF. Using reference TRBV25-1 and TRBJ2-1 for the parts outside the CDR3, the full variable domain is EADIYQTPRYLVIGTGKKITLECSQTMGHDKMYWYQQDPGMELHLIHYSYGVNSTEKGDLSSESTVSRIRTEHFPLTLESARPSHTSQYLCASSDIRGGDYNEQFFGPGTRLTVL.

This clone was counted a few times. The gene calls are TRBV28 and TRBJ2-7; tentatively, D is TRBD2 (5 bases). Deletions cut 2 bases from V and 4 bases from J, with 21 bases between. Germline V lookup: CDR1 MDHEN, CDR2 SYDVKM. The CDR3 length is 17 residues. The CDR3 DNA reads as TGTGCCAGCAGTTTAAATCAAGCGAGGGAGTTTCGGTACGAGCAGTACTTC. It yields the protein CASSLNQAREFRYEQYF.

The chain joins TRBV11-2 to TRBJ2-7; 9 nucleotides match TRBD1. CDR3 length: 14 residues. CDR1 is SGHAT and CDR2 is FQNNGV in the germline V gene. The junction had 7 bases not matched to a gene; V was cut back by 5 bases and J by 5 bases. The chain's CDR3 is CASSLSWTGDEQYF. CDR3 in DNA: TGTGCCAGCAGCCTCTCCTGGACAGGGGACGAGCAGTACTTC.

V is TRBV28 and J is TRBJ1-1; 7 bases agree with TRBD1. V trimming: 6 bases; J trimming: 11 bases; junction bases outside the gene matches: 9. The CDR3 is made up of 12 amino acids. Germline V gene sequence: CDR1 MDHEN, CDR2 SYDVKM. The CDR3 loop reads CASSQGTVRAFF. The CDR3 nucleotides are TGTGCCAGCAGCCAAGGGACAGTAAGGGCTTTCTTT.

The V and J genes are TRBV27 and TRBJ2-7; D uncertain. Trimming took 4 bases from V and 2 from J, leaving 12 bases between them. The germline V gene has CDR1 MNHEY and CDR2 SMNVEV (reference sequence). CDR3 length: 14 residues. The CDR3: CASSSQAGPYEQYF. The CDR3 DNA sequence: TGTGCCAGCAGTTCCCAGGCAGGTCCCTACGAGCAGTACTTC.

The CDR3 here is CASSTTTSGTYNEQFF. Here the CDR3 DNA reads TGTGCCAGTAGTACCACGACTAGCGGCACCTACAATGAGCAGTTCTTC. The chain links TRBV19 to TRBJ2-1; 9 bases map to TRBD2. Germline V gene lookup returns CDR1 LNHDA and CDR2 SQIVND (reference sequence). The CDR3 contains 16 residues. V lost 4 bases to trimming and J lost 2 bases; unmatched junction nucleotides: 6.

The chain joins TRBV2 to TRBJ1-1, with 12 positions matching TRBD1. With V trimmed by 7 bases and J by 7 bases, 10 bases remained unmatched. The CDR3 runs to 15 residues. Germline V CDR1 and CDR2: SNHLY, FYNNEI. CDR3 bases: TGTGCCAGCATGGCCGGGACAGGGGGCCCGGTTGAAGCTTTCTTT. It yields the protein CASMAGTGGPVEAFF.

The rearrangement links TRBV6-5 to TRBJ2-1; a weak D match, TRBD2 (7 bases). The CDR3 contains 16 residues. Trimming took off 4 bases at V and 4 bases at J, with 17 bases between the two ends. CDR1 is MNHEY and CDR2 is SVGAGI in the germline V gene. The CDR3 DNA sequence: TGTGCCAGCAGTTGGAGGGGGGCTAGCGGTTACAATGAGCAGTTCTTC. Its protein product is CASSWRGASGYNEQFF.